These 7 T cell receptor beta chains share one sample of origin, sequenced in a study of T-cell memory formation after mild COVID-19 listed by TCRdb under 2021. Receptors were amplified or captured by 5' RACE. The sequencing machine was an Illumina NovaSeq 6000. In-frame beta chains were kept once TCRdb had trimmed the public reads at Q25 with fastp and called clones with MiXCR. Every entry covers one CDR3 protein and lists the most common genes and DNA from its rows. This sample lists 240,000 or so distinct CDR3 sequences; more than 8% were detected once. Together, the top ten hold 20% to 25% of the sample. Input material: PBMCs or a T cell subset sorted from them (not recorded which). These receptors were taken from a man younger than 30 who had mild COVID-19 (a few samples of this study predate the infection). The sample titles of this study are shuffled in the database, so cell type and time point are left out; the donor was told from shared clones.

This clonotype was recorded a few times. This chain joins TRBV18 and TRBJ2-5; 8 bases agree with TRBD2. The CDR3 loop spans 16 amino acids. From germline, CDR1 is KGHSH and CDR2 LQKENI. Trimming cost V 2 bases and J 3 bases; bases outside gene matches: 8. The CDR3 DNA sequence: TGTGCCAGCTCACCAATCGGCGGGGGGCTTGAAGAGACCCAGTACTTC. This codes for CASSPIGGGLEETQYF.

This clonotype was observed a handful of times. The chain uses TRBV4-3 and TRBJ1-3; the D is unclear. The V and J ends lost 1 base and 5 bases respectively, with 3 bases between them. This CDR3 is built from 12 residues. The germline V gene encodes CDR1 LGHNA and CDR2 YSLEER. DNA of the CDR3: TGCGCCAGCAGCCAAGGTCGAAACACCATATATTTT. Protein sequence: CASSQGRNTIYF.

This clonotype was seen at least ten times. CDR3 in DNA: TGTGCCAGCAGCTCCGGGGACCGTGGGAACTATGGCTACACCTTC. This gives the protein CASSSGDRGNYGYTF. The chain has TRBV7-9 and TRBJ1-2; TRBD1 is a possible D gene (5 bases). Germline V lookup: CDR1 SEHNR, CDR2 FQNEAQ (reference sequence). Trimming pared 4 bases from V and 2 bases from J, leaving 14 bases between. There are 15 residues in the CDR3.

This clonotype has just a few counts. The chain uses TRBV7-9 and TRBJ2-1; D is ambiguous. The CDR3 has 11 amino acids. The germline V gene encodes CDR1 SEHNR and CDR2 FQNEAQ (reference sequence). V lost 5 bases, J lost 10 bases, and 9 bases lay in between. The DNA for the CDR3 is TGTGCCAGCAGCCCCGGCCGCGAGCAGTTCTTC. It yields the protein CASSPGREQFF.

The chain joins TRBV20-1 to TRBJ2-3; the D gene is possibly TRBD1 (6 bases). The V and J ends lost 2 bases and 0 bases respectively, with 27 bases between them. The length of the CDR3 is 20 residues. The germline V gene encodes CDR1 DFQATT and CDR2 SNEGSKA (reference sequence). CDR3 coding DNA: TGCAGTGCTAGAATCTCCTTCCGGGACCGGTGGGGGCCTAGCACAGATACGCAGTATTTT. This translates into CSARISFRDRWGPSTDTQYF.

The gene calls are TRBV14 and TRBJ2-1, with a tentative D call TRBD1 (5 bases). Germline CDR1 and CDR2: SGHDN and FVKESK. CDR3 length: 17 amino acids. Trimming pared 0 bases from V and 0 bases from J, leaving 12 bases between. CDR3 in amino acids: CASSQDQGPLSYNEQFF. CDR3 coding DNA: TGTGCCAGCAGCCAAGATCAGGGTCCCCTCTCCTACAATGAGCAGTTCTTC.

This clonotype was detected many times. The CDR3 region is CASSYPQRGTEAFF. In nucleotides, the CDR3 is TGTGCCAGCAGTTACCCTCAGCGAGGGACTGAAGCTTTCTTT. This chain connects TRBV6-6 to TRBJ1-1; D is undetermined. The V gene's germline CDR1 is MNHNY and CDR2 SVGAGI (reference sequence). The V and J ends lost 2 bases and 5 bases respectively, with 12 bases between them. This CDR3 region has 14 residues.